These 30 T cell receptor beta chains originate from one sample sequenced in a study (dated by TCRdb to 2016 to 2017). The library relied on RT-PCR. TCRdb names Illumina MiSeq as the instrument used. TCRdb passed the public sequencing reads through fastp at Q25 and MiXCR, retaining productive beta sequences. All rows with the same CDR3 protein become a single entry with the most common DNA and genes. For this sample there are about 680,000 distinct CDR3 sequences; around 14% appear just once. The ten largest make up 3% to 4.5% of the sample. Sample: memory CD4+ T cells from blood. These receptors originate from a female donor in good health, serving as a healthy control.

This clonotype was seen only a few times. This chain joins TRBV27 and TRBJ2-7; no clear D gene. Germline CDR1 is MNHEY and CDR2 is SMNVEV (reference sequence). With 10 bases removed from V and 2 bases from J, the gap between germline ends came to 15 bases. The CDR3 has 13 residues. The CDR3 sequence is CATRAAATYEQYF. In DNA, the CDR3 is TGTGCCACTCGTGCGGCAGCAACCTACGAGCAGTACTTC.

The chain couples TRBV5-4 to TRBJ1-5, with D unclear. The CDR3 is made up of 13 amino acids. V lost 3 bases and J 7 bases, leaving 11 bases between the germline ends. Germline V CDR1 and CDR2: SGHNT, YYREEE (reference sequence). CDR3 nucleotide sequence: TGTGCCAGCAGCTCTGGACCTGGACAGCCCCAGCATTTT. Its protein product is CASSSGPGQPQHF.

In this sample, this clonotype turned up many times. The chain joins TRBV7-6 to TRBJ1-4; 10 bases line up with TRBD1. J was trimmed by 7 bases and V by 5 bases; bases with no gene match: 7. The germline V gene encodes CDR1 SGHVS and CDR2 FNYEAQ. The CDR3 is 15 residues long. The CDR3 protein is CASSPDRGQVEKLFF. CDR3 coding DNA: TGTGCCAGCAGCCCCGACAGGGGGCAAGTTGAAAAACTGTTTTTT.

The table lists this clonotype with many counts. The V and J genes are TRBV20-1 and TRBJ1-4, with D possibly matching TRBD1 (5 bases). Germline CDR1 is DFQATT and CDR2 is SNEGSKA (reference sequence). With 3 bases removed from V and 2 bases from J, the gap between germline ends came to 7 bases. This CDR3 comprises 13 residues. In DNA form, the CDR3 reads TGCAGTGCTAGGGAGGGGACTAATGAAAAACTGTTTTTT. Amino acids: CSAREGTNEKLFF.

This chain links TRBV15 with TRBJ1-2; 7 positions agree with TRBD1. Germline CDR1 LNHNV, CDR2 YYDKDF (reference sequence). There are 15 residues in the CDR3. The J segment lost 4 bases and the V segment lost 4 bases, leaving 9 bases of the junction unmatched. CDR3 nucleotide sequence: TGTGCCACCAGCACAGGCGGAGGACAGGCCTATGGCTACACCTTC. Translating gives CATSTGGGQAYGYTF.

This clonotype showed up many times. At one end, the junction sequence differs from germline, possibly due to a read error. CDR3 DNA sequence: TGCAGCGTTGACGGGACTAGCGGGAGTTTTTCGCCTTTCTTC. Its translation: CSVDGTSGSFSPFF. The V and J genes are TRBV29-1 and TRBJ2-5, with TRBD2 matching over 14 bases. The germline gives CDR1 SQVTM, CDR2 ANQGSEA. The CDR3 is 14 amino acids.

The chain carries TRBV4-1 and TRBJ2-7; TRBD1 aligns across 9 bases. This CDR3 is built from 15 residues. Looked up from germline, CDR1 is MGHRA and CDR2 is YSYEKL. The V gene end was trimmed by 4 bases and the J gene end by 6 bases; junction bases not matched to a gene: 10. The CDR3 nucleotides read TGCGCCAGCAGCCCAGAGCCGGGACAGGGTAGCGAGCAGTACTTC. Amino acid sequence: CASSPEPGQGSEQYF.

This clonotype has ten or more counts. This chain uses TRBV5-6 with TRBJ2-7; the match to TRBD1 covers 8 bases. The CDR3 runs 17 residues. Germline V CDR1 and CDR2: SGHDT, YYEEEE. Trimming removed 4 bases from V and 0 bases from J; junction bases left unmatched: 12. The CDR3 protein is CASSPMLEDRASYEQYF. CDR3 sequence (DNA): TGTGCCAGCAGCCCCATGCTTGAGGACAGGGCCTCCTACGAGCAGTACTTC. The variable domain in full, completed from reference TRBV5-6 and TRBJ2-7, reads DAGVTQSPTHLIKTRGQQVTLRCSPKSGHDTVSWYQQALGQGPQFIFQYYEEEERQRGNFPDRFSGHQFPNYSSELNVNALLLGDSALYLCASSPMLEDRASYEQYFGPGTRLTVT.

The chain joins TRBV20-1 to TRBJ1-5; 10 nucleotides line up with TRBD1. Trimming at V came to 3 bases and at J to 7 bases, leaving 3 bases not matched to a gene. This CDR3 has 13 residues. Germline-derived CDR1 and CDR2 are DFQATT and SNEGSKA (reference sequence). The CDR3 reads CSASRDRGQPQHF. As DNA, the CDR3 is TGCAGTGCTAGCCGGGACAGGGGACAGCCCCAGCATTTT.

This clonotype showed up just once. CDR3 bases: TGTGCCACCAGCATCGTGAACACCGGGGAGCTGTTTTTT. The encoded protein is CATSIVNTGELFF. The chain has TRBV15 and TRBJ2-2; D gene ambiguous. CDR1 and CDR2 from the germline V gene are LNHNV and YYDKDF (reference sequence). V shed 4 bases and J shed 1 base, with 4 bases lying between them. The CDR3 has 13 amino acids.

This clonotype was seen many times. The rearrangement joins TRBV12-3 or TRBV12-4 to TRBJ1-5; 7 positions agree with TRBD1. The trim removed 6 bases at V and 5 bases at J, leaving 10 bases unmatched. This CDR3 is 15 amino acids long. Here the CDR3 DNA reads TGTGCCAGCAGCCCGACAGGGTCGGCGGATCAGCCCCAGCATTTT. Its translation: CASSPTGSADQPQHF.

On this clonotype: A clone one base away is much larger, so this may be a read error. CDR3 in amino acids: CDSSPLNGETQYF. CDR3 in DNA: TGTGACAGCAGCCCACTGAACGGGGAGACCCAGTACTTC. J is TRBJ2-5 and V is TRBV7-2; D call uncertain. Germline loops: CDR1 SGHTA, CDR2 FQGNSA. The CDR3 has 13 residues.

The chain employs TRBV20-1 and TRBJ2-6; D call uncertain. This CDR3 has 14 residues. CDR1 DFQATT and CDR2 SNEGSKA come from the germline V gene (reference sequence). V lost 1 base to trimming and J lost 2 bases, with 6 bases between them. The CDR3 reads CSARVSPGANVLTF. In DNA, the CDR3 is TGCAGTGCTAGAGTCAGTCCTGGGGCCAACGTCCTGACTTTC.

The CDR3 DNA follows: TGTGCCAGCAGCCCTTGGGACAGGGATGCCTACGAGCAGTACTTC. Its translation is CASSPWDRDAYEQYF. The chain employs TRBV7-9 and TRBJ2-7, with 9 bases lining up with TRBD1. The J segment lost 2 bases and the V segment lost 5 bases, leaving 7 bases of the junction unmatched. The CDR3 consists of 15 residues. Looked up from germline, CDR1 is SEHNR and CDR2 is FQNEAQ (reference sequence).

This clonotype was counted many times. V usage is TRBV6-2 or TRBV6-3 and J usage is TRBJ2-7, with TRBD2 as a possible D gene (6 bases). This CDR3 region has 15 residues. Germline CDR1 is MNHEY and CDR2 is SVGEGT. Trimming cost V 2 bases and J 3 bases, with 14 bases left between them. CDR3 amino acids: CASSYPGEYNYEQYF. For the CDR3, the DNA is TGTGCCAGCAGTTACCCGGGGGAATACAACTACGAGCAGTACTTC.

This clonotype was seen more than once but under ten times. The chain joins TRBV6-1 to TRBJ1-2; D perhaps matches TRBD1 (5 bases). This CDR3 region has 12 residues. Germline V gene sequence: CDR1 MNHNS, CDR2 SASEGT. V lost 3 bases to trimming and J lost 6 bases, with 8 bases between them. CDR3 loop: CASSDVGDGYTF. The CDR3 nucleotides read TGTGCCAGCAGTGATGTAGGGGATGGCTACACCTTC.

Ten or more counts support this clonotype. The rearrangement links TRBV20-1 to TRBJ2-5; 7 bases match TRBD2. Per the germline V gene, CDR1 is DFQATT and CDR2 is SNEGSKA (reference sequence). There are 14 residues in the CDR3. Germline trimming cut 4 bases from V and 1 base from J; bases unmatched to any gene: 6. The CDR3 sequence is CSAIGGRGQETQYF. Here the CDR3 DNA reads TGCAGTGCTATTGGGGGGAGGGGCCAAGAGACCCAGTACTTC.

In this sample, this clonotype turned up many times. The chain recombines TRBV5-6 with TRBJ1-1, with D uncertain. The V gene's germline CDR1 is SGHDT and CDR2 YYEEEE. Trimming shortened V by 3 bases and J by 11 bases, and 14 bases separated the two germline ends. The CDR3 is 12 residues long. The CDR3 reads CASSYATGEAFF. The CDR3 coding sequence is TGTGCCAGCAGCTATGCCACTGGAGAGGCTTTCTTT.

The count of this clonotype is one. The chain joins TRBV11-3 to TRBJ2-1; TRBD2 is a possible D gene (5 bases). The CDR3 runs to 13 residues. Germline CDR1 and CDR2: SGHNT and YENEEA. V lost 1 base and J 10 bases, leaving 11 bases between the germline ends. This chain's CDR3 is CASSLVHGEEQFF. The CDR3 nucleotides are TGTGCCAGCAGCTTAGTTCATGGGGAGGAGCAGTTCTTC.

This clonotype was picked up many times. The chain's CDR3 is CSARGQGAYGYTF. In DNA form, the CDR3 reads TGCAGTGCTAGGGGGCAGGGGGCTTATGGCTACACCTTC. The chain joins TRBV20-1 to TRBJ1-2; 8 bases agree with TRBD1. The trim removed 3 bases at V and 5 bases at J, leaving 5 bases unmatched. The CDR3 spans 13 residues. Germline CDR1 and CDR2: DFQATT and SNEGSKA (reference sequence).

The chain combines TRBV5-4 with TRBJ2-5, with D perhaps TRBD1 (6 bases). The CDR3 loop spans 16 amino acids. Germline CDR1 and CDR2: SGHNT and YYREEE (reference sequence). Trimming cost V 4 bases and J 4 bases, with 20 bases left between them. Here the CDR3 reads CASSRELNRAGETQYF. For the CDR3, the DNA is TGTGCCAGCAGCCGCGAACTGAACAGGGCTGGAGAGACCCAGTACTTC.

This clonotype came up a few times. CDR3 in amino acids: CASSLGGSGGSLYEQYF. As DNA, the CDR3 is TGCGCCAGCAGCTTGGGGGGGTCTGGCGGGAGCCTCTACGAGCAGTACTTC. The chain combines TRBV5-1 with TRBJ2-7, with TRBD2 matching over 7 bases. This CDR3 is 17 amino acids long. Germline V gives CDR1 SGHRS, CDR2 YFSETQ. The V gene end was trimmed by 0 bases and the J gene end by 3 bases; junction bases not matched to a gene: 12.

This chain links TRBV6-6 with TRBJ1-3; 8 nucleotides match TRBD1. Germline values: CDR1 MNHNY, CDR2 SVGAGI (reference sequence). Trimming at V came to 5 bases and at J to 0 bases, leaving 6 bases not matched to a gene. This CDR3 has 16 residues. CDR3 nucleotide sequence: TGTGCCAGCAGTCTAGACAGGGGTCTCTCTGGAAACACCATATATTTT. As protein: CASSLDRGLSGNTIYF.

This clonotype showed up many times. The V gene is TRBV15, the J gene TRBJ2-7; 8 nucleotides line up with TRBD2. From germline, CDR1 is LNHNV and CDR2 YYDKDF (reference sequence). Trimming at V came to 5 bases and at J to 5 bases, leaving 8 bases not matched to a gene. This CDR3 has 14 residues. The CDR3: CATSRKREGDEQYF. The CDR3 DNA follows: TGTGCCACCAGCCGAAAACGGGAGGGTGACGAGCAGTACTTC.

The chain recombines TRBV5-1 with TRBJ1-2, with D possibly being TRBD1 (6 bases). The CDR3 has 16 residues. The V gene lost 0 bases and the J gene lost 2 bases, with 14 bases spanning the gap. Germline CDR1 and CDR2: SGHRS and YFSETQ. CDR3 residues: CASSLAGRDTNYGYTF. In DNA form, the CDR3 reads TGCGCCAGCAGCTTGGCCGGCCGGGACACCAACTATGGCTACACCTTC.

This chain connects TRBV14 to TRBJ1-6, with no clear D. The V gene's germline CDR1 is SGHDN and CDR2 FVKESK. The V end was cut by 4 bases, the J end by 7 bases, with 8 bases between. The CDR3 covers 13 residues. CDR3 protein: CASSLLWNSPLHF. As DNA, the CDR3 is TGTGCCAGCAGCCTTCTGTGGAATTCACCCCTCCACTTT.

The chain combines TRBV20-1 with TRBJ2-1; TRBD1 aligns across 11 bases. CDR3 size: 14 residues. CDR1 is DFQATT and CDR2 is SNEGSKA in the germline V gene (reference sequence). Trimming cost V 6 bases and J 7 bases; bases outside gene matches: 8. The CDR3 DNA reads TGCAGTGCGCACGGACAGGGGGCTTCAAATGAGCAGTTCTTC. Translating it yields CSAHGQGASNEQFF.

This clonotype showed up many times. The chain combines TRBV20-1 with TRBJ1-1; D unresolved. Between the trimmed V and J ends, which lost 0 bases and 6 bases, there was a span of 2 bases. Per germline, CDR1 DFQATT and CDR2 SNEGSKA (reference sequence). The CDR3 loop spans 10 amino acids. CDR3 region: CSARDPEAFF. The CDR3, as DNA: TGCAGTGCTAGAGATCCTGAAGCTTTCTTT.

The rearrangement joins TRBV7-2 to TRBJ1-1; D is possibly TRBD1 (5 bases). CDR1 and CDR2 from the germline V gene are SGHTA and FQGNSA. There are 12 residues in the CDR3. The V gene lost 1 base and the J gene lost 10 bases, with 10 bases spanning the gap. The CDR3: CASSLERGVAFF. DNA for the CDR3: TGTGCCAGCAGCTTAGAACGGGGGGTAGCTTTCTTT.

This chain uses TRBV2 with TRBJ2-7; no firm D call. In germline, CDR1 is SNHLY, CDR2 FYNNEI. CDR3 length: 12 residues. The V and J ends lost 4 bases and 3 bases respectively, with 7 bases between them. In DNA, the CDR3 is TGTGCCAGCAGTGTACAGAACTACGAGCAGTACTTC. Amino acid sequence: CASSVQNYEQYF.